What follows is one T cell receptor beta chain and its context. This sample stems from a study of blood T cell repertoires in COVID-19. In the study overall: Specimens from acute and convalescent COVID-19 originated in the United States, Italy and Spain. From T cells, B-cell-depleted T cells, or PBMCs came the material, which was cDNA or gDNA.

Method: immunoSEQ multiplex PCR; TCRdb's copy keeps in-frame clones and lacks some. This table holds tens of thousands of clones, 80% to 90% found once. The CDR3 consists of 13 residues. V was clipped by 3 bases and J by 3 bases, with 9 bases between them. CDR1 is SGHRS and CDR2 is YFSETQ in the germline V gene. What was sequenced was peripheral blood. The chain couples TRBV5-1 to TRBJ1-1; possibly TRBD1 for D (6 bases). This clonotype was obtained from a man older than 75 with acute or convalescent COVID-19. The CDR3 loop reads CASSSRQDTEAFF. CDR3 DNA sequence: TGCGCCAGCAGCTCCCGACAGGACACTGAAGCTTTCTTT.